A few counts support the clone carrying this T cell receptor beta chain. Its specificity is unknown. The sample comes from a study of post-analysis software for immune sequencing data. Overall study findings and caveats: With TRBV5-6, TRBV5-1 and TRBV20-1 included, several TRBV segments were more frequent in patients than in controls. Pronounced co-clustering by F measure was evident among identically batched samples.

TCR beta cDNA libraries included unique molecular identifiers. TCRdb reanalysed the PCR reads using MiXCR and keeps one entry per CDR3 protein. The sample has fewer than 850,000 distinct CDR3 sequences; about half are singletons. The CDR3 has 15 amino acids. V was clipped by 8 bases and J by 6 bases; unmatched bases: 10. In germline, CDR1 is SNHLY, CDR2 FYNNEI. The V and J genes are TRBV2 and TRBJ2-1; TRBD1 matches at 10 bases. This receptor was taken from a girl aged 5-17 years with multiple sclerosis. Sequencing input: blood. CDR3 in amino acids: CASLRQGASGNEQFF. DNA for the CDR3: TGTGCCAGCCTAAGACAGGGGGCGTCGGGCAATGAGCAGTTCTTC.